Shown below are 14 T cell receptor beta chains from a single sample sequenced in a study of beta chain features in type 1 diabetes. Every isolated RNA sample was fully reverse transcribed, so sequencing captured expressed TCRB transcripts. Generated by immunoSEQ multiplex PCR, the TCRdb table keeps only in-frame clones and is missing some. In the table there are about 900,000 clones, roughly 16% of which are singletons. Source material: naive CD4+ T cells from blood. All receptors derive from a young woman in good health.

The gene calls are TRBV10-3 and TRBJ2-2; D remains unclear. CDR1 ENHRY and CDR2 SYGVKD come from the germline V gene. Between the trimmed V and J ends, which lost 6 bases and 6 bases, there was a span of 14 bases. The CDR3 consists of 14 residues. CDR3 residues: CAIRDTEPSGELFF. In DNA form, the CDR3 reads TGTGCCATCAGAGATACAGAGCCTTCCGGGGAGCTGTTTTTT.

The sample holds a few counts of this clone. The V and J genes are TRBV5-4 and TRBJ2-1; TRBD2 matches at 14 bases. The V segment lost 4 bases and the J segment 9 bases; nucleotides outside the gene matches: 9. Germline V gene sequence: CDR1 SGHNT, CDR2 YYREEE (reference sequence). CDR3 length: 16 amino acids. The CDR3 sequence: CASSRGGLAGVSEQFF. Written as DNA, the CDR3 is TGTGCCAGCAGCCGGGGGGGACTAGCGGGAGTAAGTGAGCAGTTCTTC.

The table lists this clone with a few counts. The chain uses TRBV2 and TRBJ2-1; 7 bases align to TRBD2. This CDR3 is 15 amino acids long. The V segment lost 3 bases and the J segment 6 bases; nucleotides outside the gene matches: 8. CDR1 is SNHLY and CDR2 is FYNNEI in the germline V gene. CDR3 protein: CASSDGLAETNEQFF. For the CDR3, the DNA is TGTGCCAGCAGTGACGGCCTAGCGGAGACCAATGAGCAGTTCTTC.

The V gene is TRBV7-9, the J gene TRBJ2-1; 10 bases map to TRBD2. Germline V lookup: CDR1 SEHNR, CDR2 FQNEAQ (reference sequence). CDR3 length: 16 residues. V shed 5 bases and J 7 bases; nucleotides not matched to a gene: 11. CDR3 nucleotide sequence: TGTGCCAGCAGCGGAATAGCGGGAGGTCTGGGGAATGAGCAGTTCTTC. This codes for CASSGIAGGLGNEQFF.

This chain joins TRBV7-3 and TRBJ2-1; TRBD1 or TRBD2 may be the D gene (6 bases each). The CDR3 length is 15 residues. Germline CDR1 reads SGHTA; CDR2 reads FQGTGA. Trimming removed 5 bases from V and 6 bases from J, with 17 bases in between. The CDR3 DNA is TGTGCCAGCAGCCAAACGGGGGCCTATCCCAATGAGCAGTTCTTC. The encoded protein is CASSQTGAYPNEQFF.

The chain employs TRBV4-3 and TRBJ2-5; D might be TRBD2 (5 bases). Per germline, CDR1 LGHNA and CDR2 YSLEER. The length of the CDR3 is 16 residues. Trimming pared 0 bases from V and 2 bases from J, leaving 13 bases between. CDR3 in amino acids: CASSQDLARIQETQYF. The DNA of the CDR3 is TGCGCCAGCAGCCAAGATCTAGCTAGGATACAAGAGACCCAGTACTTC.

The CDR3 region is CASSPGQVSSNQPQHF. The CDR3 bases are TGTGCCAGCTCACCGGGACAGGTTTCTAGCAATCAGCCCCAGCATTTT. The gene calls are TRBV18 and TRBJ1-5, with 8 bases fitting TRBD1. Germline V gene lookup returns CDR1 KGHSH and CDR2 LQKENI. This CDR3 region has 16 residues. After removal of 3 bases from V and 0 bases from J, the junction contained 4 bases not matched to a gene.

This clone was seen a few times. An end of the junction does not agree with germline; a read error may underlie this. The CDR3 DNA reads TGTGCTAGCAGCCCTGGGCCCTCAGAGACCCAGTACTTC. Amino acids: CASSPGPSETQYF. The chain combines TRBV7-7 with TRBJ2-5; no definite D call. From germline, CDR1 is SSHAT and CDR2 FNYEAQ (reference sequence). The CDR3 has 13 amino acids.

This chain links TRBV5-1 with TRBJ2-5, with a weak D call TRBD1 (7 bases). This CDR3 spans 14 amino acids. V was clipped by 5 bases and J by 1 base, with 12 bases between them. Germline loops: CDR1 SGHRS, CDR2 YFSETQ. CDR3 residues: CASSQGGGQETQYF. The CDR3 region has the DNA TGCGCCAGCAGTCAGGGGGGCGGCCAAGAGACCCAGTACTTC. Complete variable domain (other parts from reference TRBV5-1 and TRBJ2-5): KAGVTQTPRYLIKTRGQQVTLSCSPISGHRSVSWYQQTPGQGLQFLFEYFSETQRNKGNFPGRFSGRQFSNSRSEMNVSTLELGDSALYLCASSQGGGQETQYFGPGTRLLVL.

This clone was found a few times. The V and J genes are TRBV4-3 and TRBJ2-2; TRBD2 matches at 10 bases. The CDR3 sequence is 16 residues long. V shed 5 bases and J 4 bases; nucleotides not matched to a gene: 7. CDR1 is LGHNA, CDR2 YSLEER, per germline. The CDR3 sequence is CASSYRTSGPTGELFF. The CDR3 DNA reads TGCGCCAGCAGCTACCGGACTAGCGGTCCCACCGGGGAGCTGTTTTTT.

The rearrangement links TRBV7-3 to TRBJ2-1; D is unresolved. From germline, CDR1 is SGHTA and CDR2 FQGTGA. Between the trimmed V and J ends, which lost 0 bases and 8 bases, there was a span of 8 bases. There are 13 residues in the CDR3. The CDR3 protein is CASSLTSQYEQFF. The CDR3 DNA reads as TGTGCCAGCAGCTTAACCTCTCAGTATGAGCAGTTCTTC. Together with reference TRBV7-3 and TRBJ2-1, the CDR3 gives the full variable domain: GAGVSQTPSNKVTEKGKYVELRCDPISGHTALYWYRQSLGQGPEFLIYFQGTGAADDSGLPNDRFFAVRPEGSVSTLKIQRTERGDSAVYLCASSLTSQYEQFFGPGTRLTVL.

The chain employs TRBV28 and TRBJ2-7; no reliable D call. The germline V gene has CDR1 MDHEN and CDR2 SYDVKM. V was clipped by 6 bases and J by 6 bases, with 15 bases between them. The CDR3 length is 13 residues. This chain's CDR3 is CASSPGSRREQYF. CDR3 sequence (DNA): TGTGCCAGCAGCCCCGGATCGCGGCGCGAGCAGTACTTC. The full variable domain, its missing parts supplied by reference TRBV28 and TRBJ2-7, is DVKVTQSSRYLVKRTGEKVFLECVQDMDHENMFWYRQDPGLGLRLIYFSYDVKMKEKGDIPEGYSVSREKKERFSLILESASTNQTSMYLCASSPGSRREQYFGPGTRLTVT.

The chain has TRBV19 and TRBJ2-2; 10 bases are a match to TRBD2. V gave up 8 bases and J gave up 4 bases; unmatched junction bases: 7. Germline-derived CDR1 and CDR2 are LNHDA and SQIVND (reference sequence). This CDR3 is 15 amino acids long. The CDR3 sequence: CASAGLATSTGELFF. CDR3 nucleotide sequence: TGTGCCAGTGCGGGACTAGCGACGAGCACCGGGGAGCTGTTTTTT.

The table lists this clone with a few counts. CDR3 in amino acids: CASSLAGIPYEQYF. The CDR3 DNA reads as TGCGCCAGCAGCTTGGCGGGTATCCCTTACGAGCAGTACTTC. This chain connects TRBV5-1 to TRBJ2-7; D uncertain. The CDR3 extends over 14 amino acids. CDR1 is SGHRS and CDR2 is YFSETQ in the germline V gene. The V end lost 0 bases, the J end lost 4 bases, and 11 bases lay between the germline ends.